The entry below describes one TCR beta chain. Antigen unknown. Included in the TCR beta cDNA libraries were unique molecular identifiers. The authors obtained approximately 540,000 cDNA molecules from around 0.96 to 9.9 million T cells. TCRdb passed the PCR reads through MiXCR, listing each CDR3 protein once. The sample has 750,000 to 950,000 distinct CDR3 sequences, 53% seen once; the top ten hold about 4.8%. These data originate in a study of post-analysis software for immune sequencing data. Background on the study: Secondary progressive, relapsing-remitting and progressive-relapsing multiple sclerosis were among the included disease courses.

Notes on the study in general: Relative to controls, patients had roughly five TRBV segments at higher frequency, with TRBV5-6, TRBV5-1 and TRBV20-1 among these. Samples made in the same batch grouped tightly together by F measure. Significantly lower normalized Chao1 diversity was seen in multiple sclerosis patients than in controls.

The CDR3 is 14 amino acids. Per the germline V gene, CDR1 is SQVTM and CDR2 is ANQGSEA. The germline V and J ends were trimmed by 3 bases and 0 bases, with 6 bases remaining between them. The chain employs TRBV29-1 and TRBJ2-6; D is ambiguous. The specimen sequenced was blood. The sequence was collected from a girl between 5 and 17 years old with multiple sclerosis. The CDR3 DNA sequence: TGCAGCGTTGAGTTGGTCTCTGGGGCCAACGTCCTGACTTTC. Protein: CSVELVSGANVLTF.